This T cell receptor (beta chain) was captured by sequencing in a study of a mutant IDH1 vaccine in newly diagnosed glioma. On the study more broadly: The treated population exhibited a male proportion of approximately 62%, a female proportion of about 38%, and a mean age of around 40 years. Study-wide findings and caveats: Pseudoprogression seemingly bore no relation to changes in top peripheral T cell clonotypes. Of all patients, 85% to 95% showed vaccine-induced immune responses.

Trimming stripped 3 bases from V and 0 bases from J, with 9 bases between. Germline CDR1 reads KGHSH; CDR2 reads LQKENI. The CDR3 covers 15 residues. TCRdb keeps only in-frame clones here, not all; method: immunoSEQ multiplex PCR. This sample has tens of thousands of clones, with about four fifths found just once. As concerns this clone: The antigen is undetermined.

The time point here: week 35, safety follow-up. Topical imiquimod accompanied each vaccine dose, which consisted of 300 ug of mutant IDH1 20-mer peptide. This chain links TRBV18 with TRBJ1-5, with D unresolved. Here the sequenced sample was PBMCs, taken from a glioma patient whose treatment included an IDH1 peptide vaccine. This clonotype was sampled from a man between 40 and 49 years old with glioma. For the CDR3, the DNA is TGTGCCAGCTCACCGGAACGGTATAGCAATCAGCCCCAGCATTTT. Translated: CASSPERYSNQPQHF.